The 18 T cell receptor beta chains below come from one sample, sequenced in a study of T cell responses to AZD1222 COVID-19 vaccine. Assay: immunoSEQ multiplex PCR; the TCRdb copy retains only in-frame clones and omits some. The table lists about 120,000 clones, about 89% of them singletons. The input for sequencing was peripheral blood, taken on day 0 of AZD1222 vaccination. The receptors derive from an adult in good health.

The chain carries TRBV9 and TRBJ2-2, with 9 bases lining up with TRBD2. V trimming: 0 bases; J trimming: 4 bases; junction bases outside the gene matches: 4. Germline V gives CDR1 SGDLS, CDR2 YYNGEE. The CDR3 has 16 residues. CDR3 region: CASSVGMTSGTGELFF. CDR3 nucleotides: TGTGCCAGCAGCGTAGGGATGACTAGCGGCACCGGGGAGCTGTTTTTT.

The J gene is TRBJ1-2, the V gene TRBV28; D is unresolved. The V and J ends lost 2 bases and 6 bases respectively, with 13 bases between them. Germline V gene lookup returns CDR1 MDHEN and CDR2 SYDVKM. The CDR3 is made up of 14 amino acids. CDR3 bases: TGTGCCAGCAGTTTAGGTCGGGGTCCCGATGGCTACACCTTC. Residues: CASSLGRGPDGYTF.

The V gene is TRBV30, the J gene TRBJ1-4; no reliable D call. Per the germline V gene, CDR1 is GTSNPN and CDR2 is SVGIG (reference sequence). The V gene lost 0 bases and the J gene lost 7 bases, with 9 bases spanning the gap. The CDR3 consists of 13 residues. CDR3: CAWSVHSPEKLFF. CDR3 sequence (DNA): TGTGCCTGGAGTGTACACTCCCCTGAAAAACTGTTTTTT.

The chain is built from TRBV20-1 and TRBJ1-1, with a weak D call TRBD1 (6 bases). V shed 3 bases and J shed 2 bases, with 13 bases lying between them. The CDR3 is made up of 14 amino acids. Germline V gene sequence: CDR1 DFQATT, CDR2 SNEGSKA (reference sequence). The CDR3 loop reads CSASPGTPNTEAFF. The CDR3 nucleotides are TGCAGTGCTAGTCCCGGGACACCCAACACTGAAGCTTTCTTT.

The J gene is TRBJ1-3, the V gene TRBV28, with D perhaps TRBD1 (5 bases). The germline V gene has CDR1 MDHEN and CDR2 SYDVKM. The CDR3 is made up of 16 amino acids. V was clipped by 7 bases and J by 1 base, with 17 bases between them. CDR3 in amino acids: CASTPHSRVSGNTIYF. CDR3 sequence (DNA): TGTGCCAGCACTCCCCACTCCAGGGTTTCTGGAAACACCATATATTTT.

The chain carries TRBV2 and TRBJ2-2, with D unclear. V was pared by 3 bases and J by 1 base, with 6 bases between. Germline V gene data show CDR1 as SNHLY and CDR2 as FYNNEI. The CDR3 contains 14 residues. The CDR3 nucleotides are TGTGCCAGCAGTGACTCTCGGAACACCGGGGAGCTGTTTTTT. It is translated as CASSDSRNTGELFF.

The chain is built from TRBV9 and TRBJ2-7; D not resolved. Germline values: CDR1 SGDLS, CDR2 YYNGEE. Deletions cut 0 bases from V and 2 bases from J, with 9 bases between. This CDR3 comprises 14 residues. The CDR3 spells CASSVEGTAYEQYF. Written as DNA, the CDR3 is TGTGCCAGCAGCGTAGAGGGAACGGCCTACGAGCAGTACTTC.

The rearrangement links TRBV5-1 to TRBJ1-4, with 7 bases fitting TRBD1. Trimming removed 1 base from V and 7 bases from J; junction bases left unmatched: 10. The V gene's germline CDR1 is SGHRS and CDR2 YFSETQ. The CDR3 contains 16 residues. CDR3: CASSLPEGGGSEKLFF. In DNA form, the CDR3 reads TGCGCCAGCAGCTTGCCGGAAGGAGGGGGCTCTGAAAAACTGTTTTTT.

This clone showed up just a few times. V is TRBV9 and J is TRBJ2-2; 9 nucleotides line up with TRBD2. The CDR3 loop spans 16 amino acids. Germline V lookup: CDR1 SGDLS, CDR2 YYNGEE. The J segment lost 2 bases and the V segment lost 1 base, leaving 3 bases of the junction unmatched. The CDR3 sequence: CASSVKAGGNTGELFF. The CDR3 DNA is TGTGCCAGCAGCGTAAAAGCGGGAGGAAACACCGGGGAGCTGTTTTTT.

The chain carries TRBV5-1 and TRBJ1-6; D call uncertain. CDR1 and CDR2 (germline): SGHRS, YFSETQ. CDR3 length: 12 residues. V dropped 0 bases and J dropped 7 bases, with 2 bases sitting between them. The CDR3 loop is CASSLGNSPLHF. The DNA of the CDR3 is TGCGCCAGCAGCTTGGGGAATTCACCCCTCCACTTT.

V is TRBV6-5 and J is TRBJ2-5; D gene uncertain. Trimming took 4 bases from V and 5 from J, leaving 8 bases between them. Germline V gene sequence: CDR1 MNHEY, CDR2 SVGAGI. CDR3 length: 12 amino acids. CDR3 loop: CASSSLGETQYF. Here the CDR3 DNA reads TGTGCCAGCAGTTCGTTAGGGGAGACCCAGTACTTC.

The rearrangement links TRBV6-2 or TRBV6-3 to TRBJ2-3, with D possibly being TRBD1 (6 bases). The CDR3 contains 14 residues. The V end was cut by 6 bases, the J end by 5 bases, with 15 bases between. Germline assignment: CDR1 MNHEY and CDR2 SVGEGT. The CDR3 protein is CASSTPKGVDTQYF. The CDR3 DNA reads TGTGCCAGCAGCACACCGAAGGGGGTAGATACGCAGTATTTT.

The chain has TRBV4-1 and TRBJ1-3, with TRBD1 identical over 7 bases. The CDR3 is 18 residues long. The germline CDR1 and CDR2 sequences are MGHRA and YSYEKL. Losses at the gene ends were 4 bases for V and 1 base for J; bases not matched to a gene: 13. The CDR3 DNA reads TGCGCCAGCAGCCCCCTACAGGGGAAGCAAGGTTCTGGAAACACCATATATTTT. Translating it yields CASSPLQGKQGSGNTIYF.

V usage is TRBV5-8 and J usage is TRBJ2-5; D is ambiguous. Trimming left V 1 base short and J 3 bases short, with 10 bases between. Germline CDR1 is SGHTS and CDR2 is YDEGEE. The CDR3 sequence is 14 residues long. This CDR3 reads CASSLPGSEETQYF. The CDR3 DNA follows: TGTGCCAGCAGCTTGCCCGGATCCGAAGAGACCCAGTACTTC.

CDR3 sequence reads: CASTFGDSVLYF. CDR3 in DNA: TGTGCCAGCACCTTCGGGGACTCCGTTCTGTATTTT. The chain is built from TRBV7-9 and TRBJ2-3; D is perhaps TRBD2 (6 bases). The CDR3 has 12 amino acids. V lost 7 bases, J lost 14 bases, and 19 bases lay in between. Looked up from germline, CDR1 is SEHNR and CDR2 is FQNEAQ (reference sequence).

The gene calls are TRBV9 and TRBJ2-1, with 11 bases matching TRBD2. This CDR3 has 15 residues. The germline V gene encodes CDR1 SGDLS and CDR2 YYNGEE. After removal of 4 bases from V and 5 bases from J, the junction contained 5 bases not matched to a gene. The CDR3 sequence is CASSPSGGINNEQFF. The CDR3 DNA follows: TGTGCCAGCAGCCCTAGCGGGGGGATAAACAATGAGCAGTTCTTC.

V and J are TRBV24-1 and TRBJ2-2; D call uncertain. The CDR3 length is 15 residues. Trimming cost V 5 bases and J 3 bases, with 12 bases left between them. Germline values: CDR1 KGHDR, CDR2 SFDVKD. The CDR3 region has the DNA TGTGCCACCAGTGGTGCCGACGGATACACCGGGGAGCTGTTTTTT. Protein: CATSGADGYTGELFF.

The CDR3 region has the DNA TGCGCCAGCAGTGATTGGGGGACGGAACTGTTTTTT. Protein: CASSDWGTELFF. The rearrangement uses TRBV10-1 and TRBJ1-4, with a possible D match to TRBD1 (5 bases). The CDR3 runs 12 residues. CDR1 WNHNN and CDR2 SYGVQD come from the germline V gene (reference sequence). The germline V and J ends were trimmed by 3 bases and 12 bases, with 11 bases remaining between them.